The 18 T cell receptor beta chains in this list originate from one sample, sequenced in a study of cytotoxic CD8 clonotypes in ibrutinib-treated CLL. The method was immunoSEQ multiplex PCR; TCRdb's version includes in-frame clones alone and lacks a portion of them. The sample includes tens of thousands of clones, around 80% of them seen just once. The source was PBMCs, collected at disease progression, from a patient treated with ibrutinib. These receptors originate from a human donor with chronic lymphocytic leukemia.

The V call is TRBV9, the J call TRBJ1-1; D not certain. The CDR3 extends over 15 amino acids. The V gene lost 3 bases and the J gene lost 3 bases, with 15 bases spanning the gap. CDR1 is SGDLS, CDR2 YYNGEE, per germline. The CDR3 here is CASSGGSGFYTEAFF. The CDR3 nucleotides are TGTGCCAGCAGCGGCGGCAGTGGCTTCTACACTGAAGCTTTCTTT.

The rearrangement joins TRBV4-1 to TRBJ2-7, with D perhaps matching TRBD2 (5 bases). V was cut by 5 bases and J by 6 bases, with 17 bases left in between. The CDR3 spans 14 residues. Germline assignment: CDR1 MGHRA and CDR2 YSYEKL. For the CDR3, the DNA is TGCGCCAGCAGCTTGGGCGGGCGTGGCGTCGAGCAGTACTTC. The encoded protein is CASSLGGRGVEQYF.

CDR3 bases: TGTGCCAGCAGTTTATTTATCCCGGGACTAGCGCCGCAGTTCTTC. Translated, it gives CASSLFIPGLAPQFF. J is TRBJ2-1 and V is TRBV27; 10 bases agree with TRBD2. The trim removed 1 base at V and 12 bases at J, leaving 9 bases unmatched. CDR3 length: 15 amino acids. Germline V gives CDR1 MNHEY, CDR2 SMNVEV (reference sequence).

V usage is TRBV27 and J usage is TRBJ2-1; a possible D gene is TRBD2 (5 bases). CDR1 MNHEY and CDR2 SMNVEV come from the germline V gene (reference sequence). The V end was cut by 6 bases, the J end by 9 bases, with 12 bases between. The CDR3 sequence is 12 residues long. Here the CDR3 DNA reads TGTGCCAGCAGACGCGGGCTTGGTGAGCAGTTCTTC. It translates to CASRRGLGEQFF.

The rearrangement uses TRBV4-1 and TRBJ1-2; D unclear. The germline V gene encodes CDR1 MGHRA and CDR2 YSYEKL. This CDR3 is built from 16 residues. Between the trimmed V and J ends, which lost 7 bases and 0 bases, there was a span of 18 bases. The CDR3 DNA follows: TGCGCCAGCACCCTCCGGGAAAATAAGGCTAACTATGGCTACACCTTC. Its protein product is CASTLRENKANYGYTF.

J is TRBJ1-1 and V is TRBV18; D is perhaps TRBD1 (6 bases). Trimming shortened V by 1 base and J by 2 bases, and 14 bases separated the two germline ends. CDR3 length equals 16 residues. Germline values: CDR1 KGHSH, CDR2 LQKENI. CDR3 amino acids: CASSPLGQRVNTEAFF. For the CDR3, the DNA is TGTGCCAGCTCACCACTAGGACAGCGAGTAAACACTGAAGCTTTCTTT.

CDR3 region: CASSTDRGRGGYTF. The CDR3 DNA is TGTGCCAGCAGCACAGACAGGGGGCGGGGTGGCTACACCTTC. The chain carries TRBV6-5 and TRBJ1-2; 10 nucleotides line up with TRBD1. CDR1 and CDR2 (germline): MNHEY, SVGAGI. V shed 6 bases and J 7 bases; nucleotides not matched to a gene: 8. The CDR3 extends over 14 amino acids.

V gene TRBV28 combines with J gene TRBJ1-1, with D unclear. This CDR3 contains 14 residues. V lost 1 base, J lost 1 base, and 7 bases lay in between. Germline V gene data show CDR1 as MDHEN and CDR2 as SYDVKM. As DNA, the CDR3 is TGTGCCAGCAGTTTATTTGTCCAGAACACTGAAGCTTTCTTT. Residues: CASSLFVQNTEAFF.

A few counts support this clone. The V call is TRBV7-3, the J call TRBJ1-1; D is possibly TRBD1 (6 bases). V lost 1 base and J lost 5, with 11 bases in between. Germline CDR1 is SGHTA and CDR2 is FQGTGA. This CDR3 has 14 amino acids. This chain's CDR3 is CASSLSGGGTEAFF. CDR3 DNA sequence: TGTGCCAGCAGCTTAAGCGGAGGGGGGACTGAAGCTTTCTTT. Filled out from reference TRBV7-3 and TRBJ1-1, the complete variable domain reads GAGVSQTPSNKVTEKGKYVELRCDPISGHTALYWYRQSLGQGPEFLIYFQGTGAADDSGLPNDRFFAVRPEGSVSTLKIQRTERGDSAVYLCASSLSGGGTEAFFGQGTRLTVV.

This chain joins TRBV6-5 and TRBJ2-5, with D tentatively TRBD2 (7 bases). The CDR3 has 15 amino acids. The germline V gene has CDR1 MNHEY and CDR2 SVGAGI. The V and J ends lost 10 bases and 5 bases respectively, with 23 bases between them. The CDR3 nucleotides are TGTGCCACCACACATTTGGGGGGGCAAGGTGAGACCCAGTACTTC. Its protein is CATTHLGGQGETQYF.

The chain joins TRBV7-3 to TRBJ2-3; unclear D gene. The CDR3 has 15 amino acids. Trimming removed 6 bases from V and 1 base from J, with 14 bases in between. Germline assignment: CDR1 SGHTA and CDR2 FQGTGA. CDR3 amino acids: CASSLDGPGTDTQYF. DNA of the CDR3: TGTGCCAGCAGTCTTGACGGACCAGGCACAGATACGCAGTATTTT.

This clone was seen more than once but under ten times. The chain joins TRBV2 to TRBJ1-3; unclear D gene. Per the germline V gene, CDR1 is SNHLY and CDR2 is FYNNEI. The CDR3 loop spans 15 amino acids. V dropped 3 bases and J dropped 0 bases, with 9 bases sitting between them. The CDR3 DNA reads TGTGCCAGCAGTGATAGACCCCGCTCTGGAAACACCATATATTTT. It is translated as CASSDRPRSGNTIYF.

The rearrangement joins TRBV19 to TRBJ1-5, with 9 bases that match TRBD1. The germline V gene encodes CDR1 LNHDA and CDR2 SQIVND (reference sequence). CDR3 length: 15 amino acids. V lost 10 bases and J lost 1; bases outside the gene matches: 8. The CDR3 loop is CATTLGTGSNQPQHF. In DNA form, the CDR3 reads TGTGCCACCACATTGGGGACAGGGAGCAATCAGCCCCAGCATTTT.

This clone was found a few times. The CDR3 bases are TGTGCCAGCAGCCCTAGTGGGCGTAGGGCCAACGTCCTGACTTTC. This translates into CASSPSGRRANVLTF. The chain uses TRBV5-7 and TRBJ2-6; D is uncertain. TRBV5-7 qualifies as an ORF whose function is uncertain. CDR3 length: 15 residues. The V and J ends lost 4 bases and 5 bases respectively, with 13 bases between them.

The rearrangement uses TRBV6-1 and TRBJ2-7; 12 nucleotides align to TRBD2. The junction had 4 bases not matched to a gene; V was cut back by 6 bases and J by 1 base. The CDR3 loop spans 15 amino acids. Germline V gene data show CDR1 as MNHNS and CDR2 as SASEGT. For the CDR3, the DNA is TGTGCCAGCAGAAAACTAGCGGGGGGTTCCTACGAGCAGTACTTC. Amino acids: CASRKLAGGSYEQYF.

In its sample, this clone was seen a few times. V is TRBV4-1 and J is TRBJ2-7; the match to TRBD2 covers 7 bases. J gave up 7 bases and V 4 bases, and 13 bases lay outside the gene matches. From germline, CDR1 is MGHRA and CDR2 YSYEKL. The CDR3 length is 15 residues. CDR3 amino acids: CASSPYAGEPWEQYF. The CDR3 DNA is TGCGCCAGCAGCCCCTACGCGGGAGAGCCTTGGGAGCAGTACTTC.

The chain links TRBV18 to TRBJ2-7, with TRBD1 identical over 10 bases. With V trimmed by 5 bases and J by 3 bases, 4 bases remained unmatched. Germline CDR1 reads KGHSH; CDR2 reads LQKENI. This CDR3 comprises 14 residues. CDR3 sequence: CASSSGQGDYEQYF. Here the CDR3 DNA reads TGTGCCAGCTCATCTGGACAGGGGGACTACGAGCAGTACTTC.

The rearrangement links TRBV6-5 to TRBJ2-3; D is uncertain. CDR1 and CDR2 from the germline V gene are MNHEY and SVGAGI. Trimming shortened V by 3 bases and J by 6 bases, and 10 bases separated the two germline ends. This CDR3 region has 13 residues. The CDR3 nucleotides read TGTGCCAGCAGTTATGGGCTTTCTGATACGCAGTATTTT. Translating it yields CASSYGLSDTQYF.